This TCR beta chain emerged from a study of post-analysis software for immune sequencing data. General study results and limits: A handful of TRBV segments were significantly more frequent in patients than in controls. TRBV5-6, TRBV5-1 and TRBV20-1 were among these segments. Strong co-clustering by F measure was seen for same-batch samples. The study found significantly lower normalized Chao1 diversity in multiple sclerosis patients than in controls.

Unique-molecular-identifier-tagged TCR beta cDNA libraries were used. TCRdb recomputed calls from the PCR reads with MiXCR, one row per CDR3 protein. This sample has about 820,000 distinct CDR3 sequences, with roughly 58% found just once. This clonotype showed up just a few times. Its antigen is currently unknown. The CDR3 has 16 amino acids. The trim removed 5 bases at V and 6 bases at J, leaving 15 bases unmatched. Germline assignment: CDR1 SGHAT and CDR2 FQDESV (reference sequence). The sequencing input was blood. The V call is TRBV11-1, the J call TRBJ2-7; TRBD2 matches at 8 bases. This receptor was obtained from a girl aged 5-17 years with multiple sclerosis. CDR3 loop: CASSTTSGRGRFEQYF. The CDR3 bases are TGTGCCAGCAGCACTACTAGCGGCCGCGGGCGTTTCGAGCAGTACTTC.